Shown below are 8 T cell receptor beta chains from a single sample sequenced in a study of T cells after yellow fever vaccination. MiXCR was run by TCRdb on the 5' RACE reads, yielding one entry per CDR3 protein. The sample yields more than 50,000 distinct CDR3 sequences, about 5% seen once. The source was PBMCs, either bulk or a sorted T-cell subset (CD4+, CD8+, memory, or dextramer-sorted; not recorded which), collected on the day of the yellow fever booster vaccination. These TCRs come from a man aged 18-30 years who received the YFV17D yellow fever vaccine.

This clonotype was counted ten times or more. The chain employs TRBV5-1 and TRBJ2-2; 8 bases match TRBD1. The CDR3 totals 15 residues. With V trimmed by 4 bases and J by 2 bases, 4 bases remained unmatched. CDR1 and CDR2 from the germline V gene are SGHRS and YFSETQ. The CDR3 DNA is TGCGCCAGCAGCAGGGGACAGGCTAACACCGGGGAGCTGTTTTTT. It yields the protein CASSRGQANTGELFF.

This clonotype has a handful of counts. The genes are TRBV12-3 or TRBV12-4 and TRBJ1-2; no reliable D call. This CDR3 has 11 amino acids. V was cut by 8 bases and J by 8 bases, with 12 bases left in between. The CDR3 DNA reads TGTGCCAGCTCTAAAACGGGGGGCTACACCTTC. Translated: CASSKTGGYTF.

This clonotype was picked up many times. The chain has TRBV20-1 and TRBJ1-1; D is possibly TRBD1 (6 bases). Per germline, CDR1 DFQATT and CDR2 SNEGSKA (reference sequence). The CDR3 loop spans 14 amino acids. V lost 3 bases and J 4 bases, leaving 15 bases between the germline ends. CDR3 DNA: TGCAGTGCTAGGGGTGGGGGCAGGAGCACTGAAGCTTTCTTT. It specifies CSARGGGRSTEAFF.

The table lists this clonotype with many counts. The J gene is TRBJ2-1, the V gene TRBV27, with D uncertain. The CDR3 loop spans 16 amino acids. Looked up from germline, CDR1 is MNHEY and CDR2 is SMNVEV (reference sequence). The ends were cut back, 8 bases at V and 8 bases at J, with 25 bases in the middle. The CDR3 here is CASSWQAYLSLDEQFF. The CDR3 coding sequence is TGTGCCAGCTCTTGGCAGGCGTACCTAAGTTTGGATGAGCAGTTCTTC.

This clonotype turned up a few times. CDR3 residues: CASSPPGEYEQYF. CDR3 in DNA: TGTGCCAGCTCACCACCGGGGGAGTACGAGCAGTACTTC. The gene calls are TRBV18 and TRBJ2-7; D is tentatively TRBD1 or TRBD2 (5 bases each). This CDR3 has 13 amino acids. The germline V gene has CDR1 KGHSH and CDR2 LQKENI. V was shortened by 0 bases and J by 4 bases, with 7 bases between the two germline ends.

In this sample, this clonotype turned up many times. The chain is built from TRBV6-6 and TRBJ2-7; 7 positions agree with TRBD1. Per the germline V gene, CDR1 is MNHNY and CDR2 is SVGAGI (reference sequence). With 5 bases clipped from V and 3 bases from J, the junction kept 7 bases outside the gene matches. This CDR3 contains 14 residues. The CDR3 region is CASSPRTGNYEQYV. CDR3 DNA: TGTGCCAGCAGTCCTCGGACAGGAAACTACGAGCAGTACGTC.

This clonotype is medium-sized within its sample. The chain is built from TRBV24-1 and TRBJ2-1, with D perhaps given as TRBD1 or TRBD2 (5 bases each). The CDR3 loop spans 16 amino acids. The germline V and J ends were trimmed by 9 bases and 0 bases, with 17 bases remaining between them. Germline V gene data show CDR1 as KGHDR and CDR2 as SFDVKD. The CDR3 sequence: CATRGRNVSSYNEQFF. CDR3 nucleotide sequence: TGTGCCACCCGGGGCCGGAATGTTAGCTCCTACAATGAGCAGTTCTTC.

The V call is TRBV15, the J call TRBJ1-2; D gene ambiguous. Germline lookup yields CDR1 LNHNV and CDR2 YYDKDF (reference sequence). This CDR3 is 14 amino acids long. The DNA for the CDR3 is TGTGACACACAATCGGGCACCACCTCCTATGGCTACACCTTC. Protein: CDTQSGTTSYGYTF.